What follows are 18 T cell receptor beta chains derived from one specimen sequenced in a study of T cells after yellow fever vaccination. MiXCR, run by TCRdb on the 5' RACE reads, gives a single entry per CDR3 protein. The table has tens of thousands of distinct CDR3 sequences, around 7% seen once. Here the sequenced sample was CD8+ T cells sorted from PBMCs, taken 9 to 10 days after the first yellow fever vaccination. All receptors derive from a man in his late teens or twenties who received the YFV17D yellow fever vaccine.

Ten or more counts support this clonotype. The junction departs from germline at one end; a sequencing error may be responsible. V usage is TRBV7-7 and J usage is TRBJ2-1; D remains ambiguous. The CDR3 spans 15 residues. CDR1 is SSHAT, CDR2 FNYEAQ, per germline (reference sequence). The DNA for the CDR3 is TGTGCTAGCAGCTCGACCCCAGATGAGTACAATGAGCAGTTCTTC. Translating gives CASSSTPDEYNEQFF.

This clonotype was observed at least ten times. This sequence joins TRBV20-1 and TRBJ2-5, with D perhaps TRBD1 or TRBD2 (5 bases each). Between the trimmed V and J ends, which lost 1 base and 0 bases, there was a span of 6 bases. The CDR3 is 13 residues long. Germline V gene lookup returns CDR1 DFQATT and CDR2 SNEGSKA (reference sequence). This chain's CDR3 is CSARGGYQETQYF. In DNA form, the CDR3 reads TGCAGTGCTAGAGGGGGGTACCAAGAGACCCAGTACTTC.

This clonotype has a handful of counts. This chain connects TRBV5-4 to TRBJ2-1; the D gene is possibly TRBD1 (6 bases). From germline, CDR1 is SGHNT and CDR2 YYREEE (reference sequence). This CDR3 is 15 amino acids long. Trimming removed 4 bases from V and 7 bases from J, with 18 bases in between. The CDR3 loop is CASSVGALPNNEQFF. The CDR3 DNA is TGTGCCAGCAGCGTGGGGGCCCTTCCAAATAATGAGCAGTTCTTC. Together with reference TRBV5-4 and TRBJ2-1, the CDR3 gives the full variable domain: ETGVTQSPTHLIKTRGQQVTLRCSSQSGHNTVSWYQQALGQGPQFIFQYYREEENGRGNFPPRFSGLQFPNYSSELNVNALELDDSALYLCASSVGALPNNEQFFGPGTRLTVL.

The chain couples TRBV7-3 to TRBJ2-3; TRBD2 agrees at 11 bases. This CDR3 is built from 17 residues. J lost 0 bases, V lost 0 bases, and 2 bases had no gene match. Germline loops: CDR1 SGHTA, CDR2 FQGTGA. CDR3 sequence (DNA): TGTGCCAGCAGCTTAACGTTAGCGGGGGGGAGCACAGATACGCAGTATTTT. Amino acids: CASSLTLAGGSTDTQYF.

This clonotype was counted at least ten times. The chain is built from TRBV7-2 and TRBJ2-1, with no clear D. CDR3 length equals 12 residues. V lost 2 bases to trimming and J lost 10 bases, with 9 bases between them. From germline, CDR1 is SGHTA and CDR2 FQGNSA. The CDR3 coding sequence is TGTGCCAGCAGCTTACGGGCTTGGGAGCAGTTCTTC. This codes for CASSLRAWEQFF.

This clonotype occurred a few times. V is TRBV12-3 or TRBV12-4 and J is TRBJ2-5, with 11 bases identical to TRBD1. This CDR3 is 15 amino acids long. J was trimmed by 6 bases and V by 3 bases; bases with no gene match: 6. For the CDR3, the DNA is TGTGCCAGCAGTTTTGGGACAGGGGGGTCAAAGACCCAGTACTTC. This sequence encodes CASSFGTGGSKTQYF.

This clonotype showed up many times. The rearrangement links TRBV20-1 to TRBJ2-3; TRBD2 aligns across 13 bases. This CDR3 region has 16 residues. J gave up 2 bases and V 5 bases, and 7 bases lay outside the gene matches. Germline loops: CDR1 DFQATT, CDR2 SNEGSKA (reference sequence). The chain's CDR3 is CSAHQGLAGDTDTQYF. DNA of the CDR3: TGCAGTGCTCACCAAGGACTAGCGGGGGACACAGATACGCAGTATTTT.

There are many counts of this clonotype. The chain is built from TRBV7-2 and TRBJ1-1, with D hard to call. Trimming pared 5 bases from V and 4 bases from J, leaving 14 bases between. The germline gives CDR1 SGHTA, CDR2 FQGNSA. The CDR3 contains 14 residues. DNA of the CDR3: TGTGCCAGCAGCAACGACCCTGGCGGCACTGAAGCTTTCTTT. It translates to CASSNDPGGTEAFF.

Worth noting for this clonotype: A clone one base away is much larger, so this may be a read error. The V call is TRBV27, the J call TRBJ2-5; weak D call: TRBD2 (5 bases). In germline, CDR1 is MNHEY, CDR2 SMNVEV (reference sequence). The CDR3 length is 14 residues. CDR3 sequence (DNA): TGTGCCAGCAGTCTATCACATGAGGGCGAGACCCAGTACTTC. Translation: CASSLSHEGETQYF.

CDR3 amino acids: CASSPRQGAGEAFF. The CDR3 DNA is TGTGCCAGCAGCCCCCGACAGGGGGCTGGCGAAGCTTTCTTT. The chain combines TRBV9 with TRBJ1-1; 10 bases are a match to TRBD1. The CDR3 is made up of 14 amino acids. The germline gives CDR1 SGDLS, CDR2 YYNGEE. Unmatched junction bases numbered 8, after V lost 4 bases and J lost 8 bases.

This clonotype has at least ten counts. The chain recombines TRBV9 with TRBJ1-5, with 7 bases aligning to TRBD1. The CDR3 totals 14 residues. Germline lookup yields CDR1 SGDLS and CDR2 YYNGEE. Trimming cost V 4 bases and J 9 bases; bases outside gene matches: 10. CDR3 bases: TGTGCCAGCAGCCCAGGGGGGGCTGGCGGGCCCCAGCATTTT. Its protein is CASSPGGAGGPQHF.

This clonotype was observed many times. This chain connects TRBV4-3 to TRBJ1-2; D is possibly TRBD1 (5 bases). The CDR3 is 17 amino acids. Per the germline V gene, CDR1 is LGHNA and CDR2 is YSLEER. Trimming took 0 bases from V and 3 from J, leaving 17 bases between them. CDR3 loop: CASSQDHPGGEYYGYTF. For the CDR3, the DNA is TGCGCCAGCAGCCAAGATCACCCGGGAGGGGAGTACTATGGCTACACCTTC.

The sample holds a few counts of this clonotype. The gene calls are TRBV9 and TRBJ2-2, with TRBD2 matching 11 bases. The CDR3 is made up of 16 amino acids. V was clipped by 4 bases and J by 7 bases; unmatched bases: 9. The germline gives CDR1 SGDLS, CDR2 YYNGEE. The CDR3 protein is CASSSVAGGPDGELFF. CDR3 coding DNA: TGTGCCAGCAGCTCCGTAGCGGGGGGGCCTGACGGGGAGCTGTTTTTT.

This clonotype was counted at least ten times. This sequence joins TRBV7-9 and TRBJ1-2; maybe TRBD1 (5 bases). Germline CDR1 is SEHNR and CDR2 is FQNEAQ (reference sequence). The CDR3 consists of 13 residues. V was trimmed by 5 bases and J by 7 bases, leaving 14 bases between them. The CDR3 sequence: CASSGTKGAGYTF. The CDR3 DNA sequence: TGTGCCAGCAGCGGGACGAAAGGGGCTGGCTACACCTTC. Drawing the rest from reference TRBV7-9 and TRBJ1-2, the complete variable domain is DTGVSQNPRHKITKRGQNVTFRCDPISEHNRLYWYRQTLGQGPEFLTYFQNEAQLEKSRLLSDRFSAERPKGSFSTLEIQRTEQGDSAMYLCASSGTKGAGYTFGSGTRLTVV.

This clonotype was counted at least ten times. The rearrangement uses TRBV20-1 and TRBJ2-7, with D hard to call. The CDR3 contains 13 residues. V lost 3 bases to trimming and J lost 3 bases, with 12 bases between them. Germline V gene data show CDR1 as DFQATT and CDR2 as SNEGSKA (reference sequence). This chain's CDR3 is CSARPRNHYEQYV. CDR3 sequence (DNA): TGCAGTGCTAGGCCCAGGAATCACTACGAGCAGTACGTC.

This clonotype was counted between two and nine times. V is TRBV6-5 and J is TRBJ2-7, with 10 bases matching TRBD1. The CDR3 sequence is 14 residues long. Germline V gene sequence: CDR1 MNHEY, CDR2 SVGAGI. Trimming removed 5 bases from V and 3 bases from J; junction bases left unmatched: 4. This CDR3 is CASSTDRGLYEQYF. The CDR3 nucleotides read TGTGCCAGCAGTACCGACAGGGGGCTCTACGAGCAGTACTTC.

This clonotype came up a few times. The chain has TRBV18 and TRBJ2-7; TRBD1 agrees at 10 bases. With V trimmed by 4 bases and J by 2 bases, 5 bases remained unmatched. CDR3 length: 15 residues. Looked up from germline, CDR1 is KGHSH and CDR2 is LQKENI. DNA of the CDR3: TGTGCCAGCTCACTAGCAGGGACAGGGGCCTACGAGCAGTACTTC. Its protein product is CASSLAGTGAYEQYF.

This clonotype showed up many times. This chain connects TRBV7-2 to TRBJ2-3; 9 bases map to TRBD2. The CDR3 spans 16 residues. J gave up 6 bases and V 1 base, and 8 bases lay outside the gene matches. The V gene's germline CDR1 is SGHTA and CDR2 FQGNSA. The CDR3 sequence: CASSLVGSGGVDTQYF. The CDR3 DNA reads TGTGCCAGCAGCTTAGTGGGTAGCGGGGGCGTCGATACGCAGTATTTT.